Shown below are 20 T cell receptor beta chains from a single sample sequenced in a study of shared clonotypes between healthy human individuals. Using immunoSEQ multiplex PCR, the repertoire was profiled, and TCRdb retains in-frame clones only, with some absent. The sample carries about 2.3 million clones, roughly 90% recorded once. Sequencing was performed on naive CD4+ T cells from PBMCs. Subset specified: CD45RA+ positively selected. Receptors were obtained from a man between 18 and 35 years old in good health. Some clones in this sample may be carry-over from other donors' samples.

The chain uses TRBV5-1 and TRBJ2-7; D could derive from TRBD1 or TRBD2 (5 bases each). The CDR3 sequence is 14 residues long. Per the germline V gene, CDR1 is SGHRS and CDR2 is YFSETQ. The V gene lost 2 bases and the J gene lost 6 bases, with 15 bases spanning the gap. The CDR3 is CASSLRDGSSEQYF. CDR3 nucleotides: TGCGCCAGCAGCTTAAGGGACGGTTCATCCGAGCAGTACTTC.

The J gene is TRBJ2-1, the V gene TRBV18; no clear D gene. This CDR3 is built from 16 residues. CDR1 and CDR2 from the germline V gene are KGHSH and LQKENI. Trimming stripped 6 bases from V and 6 bases from J, with 21 bases between. The CDR3 protein is CASSPTSAESLNEQFF. The CDR3 DNA reads as TGTGCCAGCTCCCCTACCAGCGCGGAGTCCCTCAATGAGCAGTTCTTC.

The chain employs TRBV5-6 and TRBJ1-3, with TRBD1 identical over 7 bases. J lost 0 bases, V lost 0 bases, and 3 bases had no gene match. Germline CDR1 is SGHDT and CDR2 is YYEEEE. The CDR3 runs 16 residues. In nucleotides, the CDR3 is TGTGCCAGCAGCTTGGTGGGACAGACCTCTGGAAACACCATATATTTT. Translation gives CASSLVGQTSGNTIYF. The entire variable domain, with the rest obtained from reference TRBV5-6 and TRBJ1-3, is as follows: DAGVTQSPTHLIKTRGQQVTLRCSPKSGHDTVSWYQQALGQGPQFIFQYYEEEERQRGNFPDRFSGHQFPNYSSELNVNALLLGDSALYLCASSLVGQTSGNTIYFGEGSWLTVV.

This sequence joins TRBV5-1 and TRBJ2-6; D possibly corresponds to TRBD1 (5 bases). V was shortened by 7 bases and J by 2 bases, with 10 bases between the two germline ends. Germline V gene lookup returns CDR1 SGHRS and CDR2 YFSETQ. This CDR3 has 14 amino acids. CDR3 nucleotides: TGCGCCAGCCAGGGTACTACTGGGGCCAACGTCCTGACTTTC. Its translation is CASQGTTGANVLTF.

The V call is TRBV10-2, the J call TRBJ2-3; 11 positions match TRBD2. Trimming cost V 2 bases and J 2 bases; bases outside gene matches: 6. Germline CDR1 and CDR2: WSHSY and SAAADI. The CDR3 covers 17 residues. CDR3 amino acids: CASSEPRLAGPTDTQYF. The CDR3 nucleotides read TGCGCCAGCAGTGAGCCTAGACTAGCGGGACCCACAGATACGCAGTATTTT.

This chain uses TRBV9 with TRBJ2-7, with D tentatively TRBD1 or TRBD2 (5 bases each). Per the germline V gene, CDR1 is SGDLS and CDR2 is YYNGEE. The CDR3 is made up of 15 amino acids. Deletions cut 3 bases from V and 2 bases from J, with 15 bases between. In DNA form, the CDR3 reads TGTGCCAGCAGCGCCACCGGGACGCAGACCTACGAGCAGTACTTC. It translates to CASSATGTQTYEQYF.

This clone was counted once. The CDR3 sequence: CASSGRRSQETQYF. Here the CDR3 DNA reads TGTGCCAGCAGCGGTCGGAGGAGCCAAGAGACCCAGTACTTC. The rearrangement links TRBV5-6 to TRBJ2-5; weak D call: TRBD2 (5 bases). Germline V gene sequence: CDR1 SGHDT, CDR2 YYEEEE. There are 14 residues in the CDR3. Trimming stripped 4 bases from V and 1 base from J, with 11 bases between.

This clone is a singleton in its sample. The chain joins TRBV4-2 to TRBJ2-1; possible D gene TRBD2, 6 bases. The CDR3 sequence is 15 residues long. Germline loops: CDR1 LGHNA, CDR2 YNFKEQ. Trimming removed 4 bases at V and 6 bases at J, with 16 bases between. CDR3 residues: CASSPRDFLLNEQFF. CDR3 nucleotide sequence: TGTGCCAGCAGCCCCCGGGACTTTCTACTCAATGAGCAGTTCTTC.

This chain links TRBV28 with TRBJ1-2; D not resolved. Trimming pared 3 bases from V and 8 bases from J, leaving 16 bases between. Germline CDR1 MDHEN, CDR2 SYDVKM. The CDR3 runs 14 residues. CDR3 in amino acids: CASSFPTLAVGYTF. The CDR3 DNA follows: TGTGCCAGCAGTTTCCCGACCCTCGCTGTGGGCTACACCTTC.

This rearrangement joins TRBV5-1 to TRBJ2-3, with 11 bases matching TRBD2. The CDR3 extends over 15 amino acids. From germline, CDR1 is SGHRS and CDR2 YFSETQ. V was pared by 3 bases and J by 5 bases, with 5 bases of the junction left unmatched. In nucleotides, the CDR3 is TGCGCCAGCAGCTGGGGACTAGCGGTCGGAGATACGCAGTATTTT. As protein: CASSWGLAVGDTQYF.

This rearrangement joins TRBV5-1 to TRBJ2-1; D might be TRBD2 (8 bases). The CDR3 consists of 17 residues. The V and J ends lost 0 bases and 6 bases respectively, with 19 bases between them. Per the germline V gene, CDR1 is SGHRS and CDR2 is YFSETQ. Written as DNA, the CDR3 is TGCGCCAGCAGCTTGGCCAGGGACAGCGGGAGTGGCAATGAGCAGTTCTTC. It specifies CASSLARDSGSGNEQFF. Drawing the rest from reference TRBV5-1 and TRBJ2-1, the complete variable domain is KAGVTQTPRYLIKTRGQQVTLSCSPISGHRSVSWYQQTPGQGLQFLFEYFSETQRNKGNFPGRFSGRQFSNSRSEMNVSTLELGDSALYLCASSLARDSGSGNEQFFGPGTRLTVL.

A note on this clone: The same CDR3 is also encoded by other DNA sequences in this sample. This rearrangement joins TRBV19 to TRBJ2-4, with 9 bases lining up with TRBD1. Germline CDR1 is LNHDA and CDR2 is SQIVND (reference sequence). Losses at the gene ends were 4 bases for V and 8 bases for J; bases not matched to a gene: 3. This CDR3 is 13 amino acids long. CDR3: CASSTGQGYIQYF. For the CDR3, the DNA is TGTGCCAGTAGTACGGGACAGGGTTACATTCAGTACTTC.

This clone was found once. V usage is TRBV5-1 and J usage is TRBJ2-2, with 10 bases aligning to TRBD2. The V segment lost 3 bases and the J segment 3 bases; nucleotides outside the gene matches: 5. This CDR3 is built from 16 residues. Germline V gene data show CDR1 as SGHRS and CDR2 as YFSETQ. The CDR3 DNA reads TGCGCCAGCAGCTCGGATAGCGGGAGGTACACCGGGGAGCTGTTTTTT. It codes for CASSSDSGRYTGELFF.

The genes are TRBV7-9 and TRBJ2-3; tentative D call: TRBD1 (6 bases). Trimming shortened V by 4 bases and J by 0 bases, and 11 bases separated the two germline ends. Germline V gene sequence: CDR1 SEHNR, CDR2 FQNEAQ (reference sequence). The CDR3 extends over 15 amino acids. CDR3 bases: TGTGCCAGCAGCTCCGGACAGCCTAGCACAGATACGCAGTATTTT. This encodes CASSSGQPSTDTQYF.

V is TRBV6-6 and J is TRBJ2-2; D perhaps matches TRBD2 (6 bases). Trimming stripped 7 bases from V and 0 bases from J, with 15 bases between. Germline V CDR1 and CDR2: MNHNY, SVGAGI (reference sequence). The CDR3 is made up of 16 amino acids. The CDR3 region is CASTIIGLPNTGELFF. The CDR3 DNA follows: TGTGCCAGCACCATAATAGGACTACCGAACACCGGGGAGCTGTTTTTT.

Remarks on this clone: One end of the junction does not line up with germline, which may come from a read error. The chain links TRBV28 to TRBJ2-7, with 11 bases identical to TRBD2. Germline V gives CDR1 MDHEN, CDR2 SYDVKM. The CDR3 runs 13 residues. DNA for the CDR3: TGTGCCAGCAGTTCTGCTAGCGGGAGGTCATCCGTCTTC. Amino acids: CASSSASGRSSVF.

The V and J genes are TRBV5-1 and TRBJ2-7; D is perhaps TRBD2 (6 bases). The CDR3 has 14 residues. In germline, CDR1 is SGHRS, CDR2 YFSETQ. Trimming took 0 bases from V and 2 from J, leaving 9 bases between them. DNA of the CDR3: TGCGCCAGCAGCTTGGGGCGGGACCCCTACGAGCAGTACTTC. It translates to CASSLGRDPYEQYF.

The chain couples TRBV6-5 to TRBJ1-5, with D possibly TRBD1 on 6 matching bases. Trimming removed 7 bases from V and 2 bases from J, with 12 bases in between. This CDR3 contains 14 residues. Germline V lookup: CDR1 MNHEY, CDR2 SVGAGI. CDR3 DNA sequence: TGTGCCAGCACCCCTCGACAGGGCAATCAGCCCCAGCATTTT. Its translation: CASTPRQGNQPQHF.

The gene calls are TRBV29-1 and TRBJ2-5, with 8 bases fitting TRBD2. Germline V CDR1 and CDR2: SQVTM, ANQGSEA. With V trimmed by 8 bases and J by 4 bases, 6 bases remained unmatched. This CDR3 region has 12 residues. The CDR3 region has the DNA TGCAGCTCCATGGCGGGAGGAGAGACCCAGTACTTC. Translation: CSSMAGGETQYF.

V and J are TRBV28 and TRBJ1-1, with no clear D. V lost 6 bases and J lost 5, with 10 bases in between. CDR1 is MDHEN and CDR2 is SYDVKM in the germline V gene. The CDR3 has 12 residues. CDR3 DNA sequence: TGTGCCAGCAGGTATTTATTTACTGAAGCTTTCTTT. Translating it yields CASRYLFTEAFF.